The 2 T cell receptor beta chains listed next were all sequenced from one sample in a study of cytomegalovirus exposure and HLA in healthy donors. Data came from immunoSEQ multiplex PCR; TCRdb stores just in-frame clones and leaves some out. The table includes tens of thousands of clones, roughly 89% detected once. The sample was PBMCs. The receptors originated from a young woman in good health and CMV-seropositive.

The chain uses TRBV15 and TRBJ2-7, with D unresolved. CDR3 size: 15 residues. Trimming removed 4 bases at V and 2 bases at J, with 15 bases between. CDR1 and CDR2 (germline): LNHNV, YYDKDF (reference sequence). CDR3 region: CATSNDGSVTYEQYF. CDR3 nucleotide sequence: TGTGCCACCAGCAACGACGGCAGCGTTACCTACGAGCAGTACTTC.

The chain carries TRBV7-6 and TRBJ2-2; D is unresolved. With 4 bases removed from V and 7 bases from J, the gap between germline ends came to 16 bases. The CDR3 sequence is 15 residues long. From germline, CDR1 is SGHVS and CDR2 FNYEAQ. CDR3 region: CASSSAMAEFGELFF. In DNA, the CDR3 is TGTGCCAGCAGCTCTGCAATGGCGGAGTTCGGGGAGCTGTTTTTT.